A selection of T cell receptor beta chains follows, all from one sample in a study of blood T cell repertoires in COVID-19. TCRdb keeps only in-frame clones here, not all; method: immunoSEQ multiplex PCR. The sample has about 180,000 clones, around 87% seen once. The sequencing input was peripheral blood. Receptors were obtained from a man between 60 and 75 years old with COVID-19, enrolled during active disease. Both conserved end residues are part of each CDR3. Each record gives: D gene, V gene, J gene, CDR3 DNA, CDR3 protein. D genes are given only for firm matches.

TRBD1,TRBV7-8,TRBJ1-2,TGTGCCAGCAGCTTATACAGGGGGGCGCGATTCGAACCCCTTGTATATGGCTACACCTTC,CASSLYRGARFEPLVYGYTF
TRBD1,TRBV16,TRBJ1-4,TGTGCCAGCAGCCCACAGGGGGCGGGTGAAAAACTGTTTTTT,CASSPQGAGEKLFF
NA,TRBV28,TRBJ1-5,TGTGCCAGCAGGCGGGGGGGATCCCATCAGCCCCAGCATTTT,CASRRGGSHQPQHF
NA,TRBV6-5,TRBJ1-1,TGTGCCAGCAGTTACCGTCGCGCAGGGCCGAACACTGAAGCTTTCTTT,CASSYRRAGPNTEAFF
NA,TRBV4-3,TRBJ1-1,TGCGCCAGCAGCGAAGGGCGGGTGAACACTGAAGCTTTCTTT,CASSEGRVNTEAFF
TRBD1,TRBV6-2/TRBV6-3,TRBJ1-5,TGTGCCAGCAGTGGCTCGACAGGGAGGCTTTCGTTCGATCAGCCCCAGCATTTT,CASSGSTGRLSFDQPQHF
NA,TRBV7-2,TRBJ1-5,TGTGCCAGCAGCTTAGGACACCGTAAGAGTCAGCCCCAGCATTTT,CASSLGHRKSQPQHF
TRBD1,TRBV18,TRBJ1-1,TGTGCCAGCTCCCCGGGACAGGGGTATGAAGCTTTCTTT,CASSPGQGYEAFF
NA,TRBV6-5,TRBJ1-1,TGTGCCAGCAGTAGAACCCGACAGTCTGAAGCTTTCTTT,CASSRTRQSEAFF
TRBD2,TRBV29-1,TRBJ2-7,TGCAGCGTTGAAAGCGGGGGTTCCCACGAGCAGTACTTC,CSVESGGSHEQYF